This passage covers 21 T cell receptor beta chains from one sample sequenced in a study of blood T cell repertoires in COVID-19. Sequenced by immunoSEQ multiplex PCR; TCRdb stores in-frame clones only, minus some. The sample has fewer than 250,000 clones; 70% to 90% are singletons. The sequencing sample was made of peripheral blood. The receptors here all came from a woman aged 45-59 years with acute or convalescent COVID-19.

The chain links TRBV23-1 to TRBJ1-2, with 7 bases lining up with TRBD1. TRBV23-1 is an ORF for which the function is uncertain. Germline trimming cut 7 bases from V and 1 base from J; bases unmatched to any gene: 12. The CDR3 has 16 amino acids. The CDR3 loop reads CASIPGQHVDNYGYTF. Written as DNA, the CDR3 is TGCGCCAGCATACCGGGACAGCACGTTGATAACTATGGCTACACCTTC.

V gene TRBV6-2 or TRBV6-3 combines with J gene TRBJ2-5; 9 positions match TRBD2. The CDR3 spans 15 residues. V lost 4 bases and J lost 2; bases outside the gene matches: 5. Germline V gives CDR1 MNHEY, CDR2 SVGEGT. Here the CDR3 reads CASSWTSEPQETQYF. In DNA form, the CDR3 reads TGTGCCAGCAGTTGGACTAGCGAACCACAAGAGACCCAGTACTTC.

The chain recombines TRBV30 with TRBJ2-7; 9 bases match TRBD1. Germline V lookup: CDR1 GTSNPN, CDR2 SVGIG (reference sequence). The CDR3 totals 12 residues. J was trimmed by 6 bases and V by 5 bases; bases with no gene match: 5. The chain's CDR3 is CAWGGQGGEQYF. In DNA, the CDR3 is TGTGCCTGGGGGGGACAGGGAGGCGAGCAGTACTTC.

The chain has TRBV6-1 and TRBJ1-4, with TRBD1 identical over 8 bases. CDR1 MNHNS and CDR2 SASEGT come from the germline V gene. V was clipped by 5 bases and J by 2 bases; unmatched bases: 7. The CDR3 sequence is 16 residues long. The CDR3 is CASSQDRGSTNEKLFF. Here the CDR3 DNA reads TGTGCCAGCAGTCAAGACAGGGGATCCACTAATGAAAAACTGTTTTTT.

CDR3 nucleotides: TGCGCCAGCAGCTTAGGCAGGGCCGAAGATACGCAGTATTTT. This gives the protein CASSLGRAEDTQYF. The gene calls are TRBV5-1 and TRBJ2-3; possibly TRBD1 for D (5 bases). CDR1 and CDR2 from the germline V gene are SGHRS and YFSETQ. The ends were cut back, 2 bases at V and 5 bases at J, with 12 bases in the middle. The CDR3 loop spans 14 amino acids.

This clone was seen only once. V and J are TRBV12-3 or TRBV12-4 and TRBJ1-1, with D hard to call. Trimming shortened V by 6 bases and J by 1 base, and 9 bases separated the two germline ends. The CDR3 loop spans 13 amino acids. The CDR3 is CASRRDWNTEAFF. The CDR3 DNA follows: TGTGCCAGCAGGAGAGATTGGAACACTGAAGCTTTCTTT.

The rearrangement uses TRBV30 and TRBJ2-2, with unresolved D. Trimming left V 2 bases short and J 5 bases short, with 9 bases between. The V gene's germline CDR1 is GTSNPN and CDR2 SVGIG (reference sequence). The CDR3 spans 13 residues. The CDR3 DNA reads as TGTGCCTGGAGTCGGAGCTCGACCGGGGAGCTGTTTTTT. Translating gives CAWSRSSTGELFF.

The rearrangement links TRBV12-5 to TRBJ2-1, with TRBD2 matching over 9 bases. Unmatched junction bases numbered 12, after V lost 0 bases and J lost 6 bases. CDR1 is LGHNT and CDR2 is FRNRAP in the germline V gene. The CDR3 has 18 amino acids. CDR3 nucleotide sequence: TGTGCTAGTGGTTTGGTTGCCAAAGCGGGGGGAATCCCCAATGAGCAGTTCTTC. Its translation is CASGLVAKAGGIPNEQFF.

This sequence joins TRBV19 and TRBJ2-5; a possible D gene is TRBD1 (5 bases). CDR3 length: 11 amino acids. The germline V gene encodes CDR1 LNHDA and CDR2 SQIVND (reference sequence). The V end was cut by 5 bases, the J end by 4 bases, with 5 bases between. The CDR3 sequence is CASSDRETQYF. The DNA for the CDR3 is TGTGCCAGTAGTGACAGAGAGACCCAGTACTTC.

The gene calls are TRBV7-6 and TRBJ2-5; 15 bases fit TRBD2. Germline CDR1 SGHVS, CDR2 FNYEAQ. There are 17 residues in the CDR3. V lost 4 bases, J lost 1 base, and 4 bases stayed unmatched. The CDR3 sequence is CASSSGLAGGVQETQYF. The CDR3 DNA reads as TGTGCCAGCAGCTCCGGACTAGCGGGGGGGGTCCAAGAGACCCAGTACTTC. Full variable domain (rest looked up from reference TRBV7-6 and TRBJ2-5): GAGVSQSPRYKVTKRGQDVALRCDPISGHVSLYWYRQALGQGPEFLTYFNYEAQQDKSGLPNDRFSAERPEGSISTLTIQRTEQRDSAMYRCASSSGLAGGVQETQYFGPGTRLLVL.

Notes on this clone: This same CDR3 is encoded by further DNA sequences in the sample. This chain joins TRBV6-2 or TRBV6-3 and TRBJ2-7; D is ambiguous. Germline V lookup: CDR1 MNHEY, CDR2 SVGEGT. The V gene lost 0 bases and the J gene lost 4 bases, with 7 bases spanning the gap. This CDR3 is 13 amino acids long. This chain's CDR3 is CASSYSHSYEQYF. DNA for the CDR3: TGTGCCAGCAGTTACTCCCACAGTTACGAGCAGTACTTC.

The V and J genes are TRBV6-5 and TRBJ1-1, with D hard to call. V was pared by 7 bases and J by 1 base, with 13 bases between. The CDR3 extends over 14 amino acids. The germline CDR1 and CDR2 sequences are MNHEY and SVGAGI. CDR3 DNA sequence: TGTGCCAGCATAGCGGGCACATGGAACACTGAAGCTTTCTTT. Protein sequence: CASIAGTWNTEAFF.

V and J are TRBV7-2 and TRBJ1-4; 8 positions match TRBD1. This CDR3 has 13 residues. Germline V gene sequence: CDR1 SGHTA, CDR2 FQGNSA. With V trimmed by 6 bases and J by 7 bases, 4 bases remained unmatched. CDR3 DNA: TGTGCCAGCAGAGACAGGGGTAGTGAAAAACTGTTTTTT. It specifies CASRDRGSEKLFF.

The chain links TRBV5-1 to TRBJ2-1, with 11 bases lining up with TRBD2. CDR3 size: 14 residues. The junction had 4 bases not matched to a gene; V was cut back by 5 bases and J by 6 bases. Germline CDR1 and CDR2: SGHRS and YFSETQ. In DNA, the CDR3 is TGCGCCAGCAGTCGGACTAGCGGGTCCAATGAGCAGTTCTTC. It yields the protein CASSRTSGSNEQFF.

The table lists this clone with a count of one. V usage is TRBV3-1 (or the pseudogene TRBV3-2) and J usage is TRBJ1-2, with 11 bases lining up with TRBD1. Looked up from germline, CDR1 is LGHDT and CDR2 is YNNKEL (reference sequence). The V segment lost 0 bases and the J segment 6 bases; nucleotides outside the gene matches: 3. This CDR3 spans 15 amino acids. CDR3 sequence (DNA): TGTGCCAGCAGCCAAGATCAGGACAGGGGGCATGGCTACACCTTC. It encodes CASSQDQDRGHGYTF.

J is TRBJ2-2 and V is TRBV6-5, with 8 nucleotides matching TRBD1. Losses at the gene ends were 8 bases for V and 8 bases for J; bases not matched to a gene: 13. There are 15 residues in the CDR3. Germline V gene lookup returns CDR1 MNHEY and CDR2 SVGAGI. The CDR3 spells CASETGQAPGGELFF. The CDR3 DNA sequence: TGTGCCAGCGAGACGGGACAGGCCCCCGGGGGGGAGCTGTTTTTT.

The gene calls are TRBV27 and TRBJ2-1; D possibly corresponds to TRBD2 (6 bases). The CDR3 has 15 residues. The V end lost 1 base, the J end lost 4 bases, and 11 bases lay between the germline ends. Germline values: CDR1 MNHEY, CDR2 SMNVEV (reference sequence). CDR3 sequence reads: CASSLFSREYNEQFF. The CDR3 DNA reads as TGTGCCAGCAGTTTATTCTCGCGGGAATACAATGAGCAGTTCTTC.

The J gene is TRBJ1-3, the V gene TRBV6-2 or TRBV6-3; TRBD1 is a possible D gene (6 bases). Between the trimmed V and J ends, which lost 5 bases and 1 base, there was a span of 9 bases. Germline assignment: CDR1 MNHEY and CDR2 SVGEGT. The CDR3 length is 14 residues. The DNA of the CDR3 is TGTGCCAGCAGTGCGAGGGGGTCTGGAAACACCATATATTTT. Its translation: CASSARGSGNTIYF.

The chain uses TRBV1 and TRBJ2-1; the D call TRBD2 from the table was never checked on the DNA. TRBV1 is flagged as a pseudogene. The CDR3 has 18 residues. CDR3 protein: CTSSQVIPGTFSYNEQFF. The CDR3 DNA reads TGCACCAGCAGCCAAGTTATCCCGGGGACTTTCTCCTACAATGAGCAGTTCTTC.

The V and J genes are TRBV6-5 and TRBJ2-1; D remains ambiguous. The CDR3 runs to 14 residues. Trimming stripped 0 bases from V and 4 bases from J, with 7 bases between. CDR1 and CDR2 from the germline V gene are MNHEY and SVGAGI. The CDR3, as DNA: TGTGCCAGCAGTTACTCCGGCGGTTACAATGAGCAGTTCTTC. Translated, it gives CASSYSGGYNEQFF.

This clone was counted between two and nine times. The J gene is TRBJ1-1, the V gene TRBV9, with TRBD1 identical over 7 bases. With 2 bases clipped from V and 5 bases from J, the junction kept 6 bases outside the gene matches. The CDR3 is 14 residues long. Germline CDR1 and CDR2: SGDLS and YYNGEE. DNA of the CDR3: TGTGCCAGCAGCGTGGAGGGGGCGAGAACTGAAGCTTTCTTT. This sequence encodes CASSVEGARTEAFF.